This T cell receptor (beta chain) was recorded in a study of T-cell reconstitution after alpha-beta-depleted transplantation in children. The authors prepared the TCRbeta library with unique molecular identifiers. Via MiXCR, TCRdb re-called the PCR reads, giving one row per CDR3 protein. The sample consists of hundreds of thousands of distinct CDR3 sequences, approximately 10% of them appearing once. This clonotype came up many times. The V end lost 2 bases, the J end lost 5 bases, and 13 bases lay between the germline ends. Germline CDR1 reads LNHNV; CDR2 reads YYDKDF (reference sequence). The CDR3 covers 14 residues.

The source material was PBMCs from the stem cell graft donor, sampled from the stem cell graft. V and J are TRBV15 and TRBJ2-7; perhaps TRBD2 as D (5 bases). The receptor was isolated from a human donor who donated a stem cell graft to a child with acute myeloid leukemia. The CDR3 protein is CATSRRRESHEQYF. The CDR3 region has the DNA TGTGCCACCAGCAGACGTAGGGAGTCACACGAGCAGTACTTC. Full variable domain (rest looked up from reference TRBV15 and TRBJ2-7): DAMVIQNPRYQVTQFGKPVTLSCSQTLNHNVMYWYQQKSSQAPKLLFHYYDKDFNNEADTPDNFQSRRPNTSFCFLDIRSPGLGDTAMYLCATSRRRESHEQYFGPGTRLTVT.